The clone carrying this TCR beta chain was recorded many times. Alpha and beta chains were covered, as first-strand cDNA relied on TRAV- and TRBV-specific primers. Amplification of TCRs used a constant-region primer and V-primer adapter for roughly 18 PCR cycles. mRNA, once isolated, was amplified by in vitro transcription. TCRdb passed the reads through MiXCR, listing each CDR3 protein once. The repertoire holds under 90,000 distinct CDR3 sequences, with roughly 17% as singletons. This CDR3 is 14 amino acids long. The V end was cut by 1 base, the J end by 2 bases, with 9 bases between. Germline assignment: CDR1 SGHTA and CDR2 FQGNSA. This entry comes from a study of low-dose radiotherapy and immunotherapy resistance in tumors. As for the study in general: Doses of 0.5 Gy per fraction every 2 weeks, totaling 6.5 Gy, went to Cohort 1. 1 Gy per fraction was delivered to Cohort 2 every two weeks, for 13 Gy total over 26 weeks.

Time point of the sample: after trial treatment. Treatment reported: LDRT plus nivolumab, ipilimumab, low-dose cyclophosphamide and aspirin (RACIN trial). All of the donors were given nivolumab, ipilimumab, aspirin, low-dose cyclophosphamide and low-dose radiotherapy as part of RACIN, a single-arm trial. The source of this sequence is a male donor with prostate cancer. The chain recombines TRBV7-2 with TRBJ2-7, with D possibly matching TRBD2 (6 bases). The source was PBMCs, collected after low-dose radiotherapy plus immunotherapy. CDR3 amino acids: CASSLVAATYEQYF. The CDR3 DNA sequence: TGTGCCAGCAGCTTAGTAGCGGCGACCTACGAGCAGTACTTC.